These T cell receptor beta chains were read from a single sample in a study of technical replicates of blood from a few donors. Profiled with immunoSEQ multiplex PCR; TCRdb holds only in-frame clones, not every one. This table has 55,000 to 75,000 clones, roughly 94% appearing once. Input material: T cells isolated from PBMCs. The receptors shown here come from a human donor in good health. Each CDR3 is given with its conserved first and last residue. The order of the fields is J gene, V gene, clone size, D gene, CDR3 protein, CDR3 DNA. The D gene is left open where the match is weak. Clone sizes are given selectively: once, few, many, or a class where the clone is expanded.

j_gene: TRBJ2-7; v_gene: TRBV9; abundance: NA; d_gene: NA; CDR3aa: CASSVEAGYYEQYF; CDR3nt: TGTGCCAGCAGCGTAGAGGCAGGCTACTACGAGCAGTACTTC
j_gene: TRBJ2-1; v_gene: TRBV6-1; abundance: NA; d_gene: NA; CDR3aa: CASSEATLNGVNEQFF; CDR3nt: TGTGCCAGCAGTGAAGCGACTCTGAACGGGGTTAATGAGCAGTTCTTC
j_gene: TRBJ2-7; v_gene: TRBV19; abundance: once; d_gene: TRBD2; CDR3aa: CASSILASGSNEQYF; CDR3nt: TGTGCCAGTAGTATTCTCGCTAGCGGGAGTAACGAGCAGTACTTC
j_gene: TRBJ2-7; v_gene: TRBV5-5; abundance: NA; d_gene: TRBD1; CDR3aa: CASSSPGQGYEQYF; CDR3nt: TGTGCCAGCAGCTCCCCGGGACAGGGATACGAGCAGTACTTC
j_gene: TRBJ1-5; v_gene: TRBV4-1; abundance: NA; d_gene: TRBD1; CDR3aa: CASSLGSGTGEASNQPQHF; CDR3nt: TGCGCCAGCAGCCTTGGATCCGGGACAGGGGAGGCAAGCAATCAGCCCCAGCATTTT
j_gene: TRBJ1-2; v_gene: TRBV19; abundance: once; d_gene: NA; CDR3aa: CASSSQGHYGYTF; CDR3nt: TGTGCCAGTAGTAGCCAGGGCCACTATGGCTACACCTTC
j_gene: TRBJ1-2; v_gene: TRBV29-1; abundance: NA; d_gene: NA; CDR3aa: CSVEGAGNGYTF; CDR3nt: TGCAGCGTTGAGGGCGCAGGGAACGGCTACACCTTC
j_gene: TRBJ2-7; v_gene: TRBV19; abundance: NA; d_gene: TRBD1; CDR3aa: CASSKLGTVAEQYF; CDR3nt: TGTGCCAGTAGTAAATTGGGGACAGTGGCCGAGCAGTACTTC
j_gene: TRBJ2-5; v_gene: TRBV2; abundance: NA; d_gene: NA; CDR3aa: CASSEALFPSETQYF; CDR3nt: TGTGCCAGCAGTGAAGCGCTTTTCCCTAGCGAGACCCAGTACTTC
j_gene: TRBJ2-3; v_gene: TRBV4-2; abundance: NA; d_gene: NA; CDR3aa: CASSQEVGYTDTQYF; CDR3nt: TGTGCCAGCAGCCAAGAAGTCGGGTACACAGATACGCAGTATTTT
j_gene: TRBJ2-7; v_gene: TRBV7-3; abundance: NA; d_gene: NA; CDR3aa: CASSISEGLGEQYF; CDR3nt: TGTGCCAGCAGTATCTCGGAGGGCCTGGGCGAGCAGTACTTC